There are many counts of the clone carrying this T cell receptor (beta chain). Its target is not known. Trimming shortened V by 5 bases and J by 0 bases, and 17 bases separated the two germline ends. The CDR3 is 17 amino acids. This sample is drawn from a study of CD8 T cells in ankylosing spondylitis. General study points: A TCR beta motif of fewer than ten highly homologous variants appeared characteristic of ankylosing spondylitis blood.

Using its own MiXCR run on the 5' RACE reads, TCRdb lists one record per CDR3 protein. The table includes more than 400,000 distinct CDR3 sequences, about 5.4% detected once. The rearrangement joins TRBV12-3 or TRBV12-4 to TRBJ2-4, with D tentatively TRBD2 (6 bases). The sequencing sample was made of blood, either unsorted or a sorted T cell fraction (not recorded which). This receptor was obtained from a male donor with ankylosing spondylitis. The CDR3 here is CASSLKVGGLAKNIQYF. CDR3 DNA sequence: TGTGCCAGCAGTCTCAAGGTGGGGGGTTTAGCCAAAAACATTCAGTACTTC.